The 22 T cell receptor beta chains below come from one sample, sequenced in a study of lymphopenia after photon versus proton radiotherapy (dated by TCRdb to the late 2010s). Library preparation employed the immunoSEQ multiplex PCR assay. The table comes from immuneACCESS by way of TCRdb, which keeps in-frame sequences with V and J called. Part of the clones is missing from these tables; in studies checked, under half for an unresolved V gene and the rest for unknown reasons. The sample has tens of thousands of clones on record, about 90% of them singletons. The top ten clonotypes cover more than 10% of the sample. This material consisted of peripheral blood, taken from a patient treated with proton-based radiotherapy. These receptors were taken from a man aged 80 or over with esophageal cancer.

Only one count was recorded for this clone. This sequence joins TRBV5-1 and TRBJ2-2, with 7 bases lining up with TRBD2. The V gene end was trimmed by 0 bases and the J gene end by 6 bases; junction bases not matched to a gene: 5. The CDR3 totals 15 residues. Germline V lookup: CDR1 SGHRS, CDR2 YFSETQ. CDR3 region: CASSLAQGGAGELFF. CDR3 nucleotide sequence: TGCGCCAGCAGCTTGGCCCAGGGAGGGGCCGGGGAGCTGTTTTTT.

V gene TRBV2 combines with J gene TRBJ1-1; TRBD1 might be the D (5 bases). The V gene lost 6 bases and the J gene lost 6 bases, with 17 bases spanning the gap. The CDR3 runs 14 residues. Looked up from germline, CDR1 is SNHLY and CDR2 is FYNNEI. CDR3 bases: TGTGCCAGCAGCGCGGTGGGGACCAGTTCTGAAGCTTTCTTT. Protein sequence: CASSAVGTSSEAFF.

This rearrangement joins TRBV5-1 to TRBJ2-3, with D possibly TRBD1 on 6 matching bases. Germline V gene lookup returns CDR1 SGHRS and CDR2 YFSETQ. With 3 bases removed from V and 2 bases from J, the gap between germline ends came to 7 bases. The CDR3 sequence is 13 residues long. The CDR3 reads CASSWTDTDTQYF. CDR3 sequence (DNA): TGCGCCAGCAGCTGGACAGACACAGATACGCAGTATTTT.

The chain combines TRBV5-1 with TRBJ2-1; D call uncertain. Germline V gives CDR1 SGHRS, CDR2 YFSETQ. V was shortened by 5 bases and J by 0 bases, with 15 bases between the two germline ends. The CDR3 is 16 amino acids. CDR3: CASSPAPSGSYNEQFF. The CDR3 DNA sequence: TGCGCCAGCAGTCCCGCCCCATCCGGCTCCTACAATGAGCAGTTCTTC.

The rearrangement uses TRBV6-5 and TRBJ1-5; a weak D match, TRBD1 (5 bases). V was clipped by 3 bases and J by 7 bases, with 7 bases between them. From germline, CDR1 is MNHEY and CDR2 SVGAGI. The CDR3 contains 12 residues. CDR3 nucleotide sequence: TGTGCCAGCAGTTATAAGGGGCAGCCCCAGCATTTT. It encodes CASSYKGQPQHF.

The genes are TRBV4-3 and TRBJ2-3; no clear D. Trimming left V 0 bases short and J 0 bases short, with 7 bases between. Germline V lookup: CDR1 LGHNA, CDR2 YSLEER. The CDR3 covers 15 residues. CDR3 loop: CASSQDSPSTDTQYF. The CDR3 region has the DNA TGCGCCAGCAGCCAAGATTCCCCGAGCACAGATACGCAGTATTTT.

CDR3 region: CASSPPGTPNTGELFF. For the CDR3, the DNA is TGTGCCAGCAGCCCCCCCGGGACACCGAACACCGGGGAGCTGTTTTTT. The chain employs TRBV11-2 and TRBJ2-2, with D possibly TRBD1 on 6 matching bases. Deletions cut 5 bases from V and 0 bases from J, with 13 bases between. This CDR3 is 16 amino acids long. Germline loops: CDR1 SGHAT, CDR2 FQNNGV.

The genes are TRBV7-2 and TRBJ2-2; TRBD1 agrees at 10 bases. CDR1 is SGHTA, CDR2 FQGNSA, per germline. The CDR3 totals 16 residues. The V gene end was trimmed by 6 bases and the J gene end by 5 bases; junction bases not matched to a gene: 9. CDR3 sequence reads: CASSPRTGGSTGELFF. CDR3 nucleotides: TGTGCCAGCAGTCCGCGGACAGGGGGATCTACCGGGGAGCTGTTTTTT.

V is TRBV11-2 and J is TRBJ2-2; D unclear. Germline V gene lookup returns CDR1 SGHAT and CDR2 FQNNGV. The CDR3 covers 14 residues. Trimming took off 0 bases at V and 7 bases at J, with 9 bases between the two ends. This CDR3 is CASSLDWTDGELFF. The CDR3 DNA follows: TGTGCCAGCAGCTTAGATTGGACGGACGGGGAGCTGTTTTTT.

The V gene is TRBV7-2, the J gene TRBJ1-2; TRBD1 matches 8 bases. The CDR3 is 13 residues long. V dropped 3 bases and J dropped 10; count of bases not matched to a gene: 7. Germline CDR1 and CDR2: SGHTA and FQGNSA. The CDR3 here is CASSFTGGFDYTF. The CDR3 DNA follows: TGTGCCAGCAGCTTTACAGGGGGTTTCGACTACACCTTC.

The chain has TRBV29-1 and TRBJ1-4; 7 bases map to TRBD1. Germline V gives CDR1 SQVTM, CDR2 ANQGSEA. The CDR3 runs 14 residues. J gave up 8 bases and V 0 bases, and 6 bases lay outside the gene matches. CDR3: CSVEDRQGGEKLFF. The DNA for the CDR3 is TGCAGCGTTGAAGATAGACAGGGAGGCGAAAAACTGTTTTTT.

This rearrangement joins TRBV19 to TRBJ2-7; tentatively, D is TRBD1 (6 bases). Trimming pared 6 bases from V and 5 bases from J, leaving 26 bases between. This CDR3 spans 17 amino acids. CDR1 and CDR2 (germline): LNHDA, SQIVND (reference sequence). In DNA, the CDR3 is TGTGCCAGTAGCACACGAAAAGGACAGCCGCATTCGGACGAGCAGTACTTC. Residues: CASSTRKGQPHSDEQYF.

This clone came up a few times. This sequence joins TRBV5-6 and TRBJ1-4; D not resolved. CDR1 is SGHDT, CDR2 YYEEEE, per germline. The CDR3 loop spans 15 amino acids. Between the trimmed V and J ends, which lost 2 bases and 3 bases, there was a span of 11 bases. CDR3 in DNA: TGTGCCAGCAGCTTTTCAAGGGCGCCTAATGAAAAACTGTTTTTT. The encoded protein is CASSFSRAPNEKLFF.

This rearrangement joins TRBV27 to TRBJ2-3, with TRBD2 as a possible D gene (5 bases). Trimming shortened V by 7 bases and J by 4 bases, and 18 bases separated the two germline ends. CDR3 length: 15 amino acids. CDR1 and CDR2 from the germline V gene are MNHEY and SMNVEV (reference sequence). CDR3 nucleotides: TGTGCCAGCACCCCGACGGGAAGTTTCGCAGATACGCAGTATTTT. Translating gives CASTPTGSFADTQYF.

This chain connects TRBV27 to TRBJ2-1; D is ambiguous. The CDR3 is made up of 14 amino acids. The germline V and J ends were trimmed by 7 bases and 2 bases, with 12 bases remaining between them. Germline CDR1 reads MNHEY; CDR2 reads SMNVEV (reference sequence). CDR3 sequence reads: CASISTFPYNEQFF. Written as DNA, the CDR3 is TGTGCCAGCATCTCGACTTTCCCCTACAATGAGCAGTTCTTC.

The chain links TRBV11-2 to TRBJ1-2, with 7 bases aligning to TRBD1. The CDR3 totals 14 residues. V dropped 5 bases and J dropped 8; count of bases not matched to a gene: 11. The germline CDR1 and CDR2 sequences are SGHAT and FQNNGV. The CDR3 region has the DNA TGTGCCAGCAGCCCAGGACAGGTCCCGACGGGCTACACCTTC. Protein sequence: CASSPGQVPTGYTF.

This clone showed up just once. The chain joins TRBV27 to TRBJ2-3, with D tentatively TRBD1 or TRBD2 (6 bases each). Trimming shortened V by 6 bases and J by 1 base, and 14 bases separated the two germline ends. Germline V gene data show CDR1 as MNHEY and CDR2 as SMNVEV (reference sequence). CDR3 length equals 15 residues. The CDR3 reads CASSLVRGRTDTQYF. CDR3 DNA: TGTGCCAGCAGCTTGGTCCGGGGGCGCACAGATACGCAGTATTTT.

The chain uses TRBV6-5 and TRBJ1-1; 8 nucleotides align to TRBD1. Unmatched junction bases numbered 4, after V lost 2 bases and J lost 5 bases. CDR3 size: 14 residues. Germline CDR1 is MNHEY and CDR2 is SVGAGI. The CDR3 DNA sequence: TGTGCCAGCAGTTACAACAGGGGGATTACTGAAGCTTTCTTT. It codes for CASSYNRGITEAFF.

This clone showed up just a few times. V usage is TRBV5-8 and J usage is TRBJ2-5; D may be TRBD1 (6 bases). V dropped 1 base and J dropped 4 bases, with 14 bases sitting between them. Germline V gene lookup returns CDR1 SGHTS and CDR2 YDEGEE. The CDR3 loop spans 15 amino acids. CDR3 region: CASSLYQGPRETQYF. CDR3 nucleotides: TGTGCCAGCAGCTTGTACCAGGGGCCGCGAGAGACCCAGTACTTC. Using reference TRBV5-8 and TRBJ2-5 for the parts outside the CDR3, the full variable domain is EAGVTQSPTHLIKTRGQQATLRCSPISGHTSVYWYQQALGLGLQFLLWYDEGEERNRGNFPPRFSGRQFPNYSSELNVNALELEDSALYLCASSLYQGPRETQYFGPGTRLLVL.

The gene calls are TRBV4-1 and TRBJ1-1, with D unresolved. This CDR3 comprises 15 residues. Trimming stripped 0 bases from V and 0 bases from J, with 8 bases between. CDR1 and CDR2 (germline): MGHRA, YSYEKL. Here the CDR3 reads CASSQEGRLNTEAFF. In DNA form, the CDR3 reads TGCGCCAGCAGCCAAGAAGGCAGATTGAACACTGAAGCTTTCTTT.

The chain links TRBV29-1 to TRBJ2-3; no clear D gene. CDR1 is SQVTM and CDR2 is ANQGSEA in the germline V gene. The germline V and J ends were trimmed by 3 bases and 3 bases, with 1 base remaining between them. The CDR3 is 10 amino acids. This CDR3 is CSVDTDTQYF. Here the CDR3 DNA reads TGCAGCGTTGATACAGATACGCAGTATTTT.

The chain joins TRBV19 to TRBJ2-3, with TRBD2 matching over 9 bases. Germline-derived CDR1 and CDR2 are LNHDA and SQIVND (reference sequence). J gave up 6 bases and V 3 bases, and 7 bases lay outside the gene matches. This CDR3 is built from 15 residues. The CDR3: CASSIASSGTDTQYF. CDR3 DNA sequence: TGTGCCAGTAGTATTGCATCTAGCGGGACTGATACGCAGTATTTT.